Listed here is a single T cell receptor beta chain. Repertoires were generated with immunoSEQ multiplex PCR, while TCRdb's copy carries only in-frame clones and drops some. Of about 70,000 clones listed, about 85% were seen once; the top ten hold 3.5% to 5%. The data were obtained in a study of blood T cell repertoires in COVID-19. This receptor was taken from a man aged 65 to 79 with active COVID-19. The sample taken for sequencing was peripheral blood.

The DNA for the CDR3 is TGTGCCAGCAGTTACTTGGCTAGCGGGAGGGCCCGAGAGACCCAGTACTTC. Protein product: CASSYLASGRARETQYF. The gene calls are TRBV6-2 or TRBV6-3 and TRBJ2-5; 12 bases line up with TRBD2. CDR3 length: 17 amino acids. V lost 1 base and J lost 4; bases outside the gene matches: 7. The germline V gene has CDR1 MNHEY and CDR2 SVGEGT.